The 3 T cell receptor beta chains below come from one sample, sequenced in a study of blood T cell repertoires in COVID-19. Sequenced by immunoSEQ multiplex PCR; TCRdb stores in-frame clones only, minus some. The sample carries about 160,000 clones, about 80% recorded once. Sequenced sample: peripheral blood. These receptors came from a woman of 80 years or more with acute or convalescent COVID-19.

The sample holds one count of this clone. The J gene is TRBJ2-3, the V gene TRBV10-1; the D is unclear. The V end lost 0 bases, the J end lost 4 bases, and 8 bases lay between the germline ends. CDR1 is WNHNN, CDR2 SYGVQD, per germline (reference sequence). The CDR3 runs 14 residues. The CDR3 coding sequence is TGCGCCAGCAGTGAGTCGACGGGTTCAGATACGCAGTATTTT. Translation: CASSESTGSDTQYF.

This chain links TRBV29-1 with TRBJ2-1; 10 bases agree with TRBD1. Germline CDR1 and CDR2: SQVTM and ANQGSEA. The CDR3 covers 15 residues. Losses at the gene ends were 4 bases for V and 4 bases for J; bases not matched to a gene: 7. CDR3 in amino acids: CSVASGQGLYNEQFF. The CDR3 DNA reads TGCAGCGTTGCCTCGGGACAGGGGTTGTACAATGAGCAGTTCTTC.

CDR3 loop: CAISESAWNTEAFF. The CDR3 DNA reads TGTGCCATCAGTGAGTCAGCCTGGAACACTGAAGCTTTCTTT. V gene TRBV10-3 combines with J gene TRBJ1-1; no firm D call. Trimming shortened V by 0 bases and J by 1 base, and 6 bases separated the two germline ends. The CDR3 loop spans 14 amino acids. The V gene's germline CDR1 is ENHRY and CDR2 SYGVKD.